These 32 T cell receptor beta chains originate from one sample sequenced in a study of response to subunit inactivated influenza vaccine. A single record per CDR3 protein comes from TCRdb applying MiXCR to the RT-PCR reads. The sample lists roughly 460,000 distinct CDR3 sequences; around 9.9% were seen once. The material sequenced was PBMCs from blood, taken roughly 46 days after vaccination. The receptors come from a man aged 45-65 years who received an inactivated influenza vaccine.

This clonotype was detected many times. This chain links TRBV5-1 with TRBJ1-4; D gene unclear. The CDR3 totals 14 residues. The V gene lost 1 base and the J gene lost 5 bases, with 9 bases spanning the gap. Germline assignment: CDR1 SGHRS and CDR2 YFSETQ. The CDR3 nucleotides are TGCGCCAGCAGCTTGAACGCTGAAAATGAAAAACTGTTTTTT. Protein sequence: CASSLNAENEKLFF.

The rearrangement uses TRBV28 and TRBJ2-1; TRBD2 aligns across 7 bases. V shed 6 bases and J 13 bases; nucleotides not matched to a gene: 9. The CDR3 consists of 12 residues. Per the germline V gene, CDR1 is MDHEN and CDR2 is SYDVKM. In DNA, the CDR3 is TGTGCCAGCAGCCGACCGAGCGGGGCTCAGTTCTTC. Translating gives CASSRPSGAQFF.

This clonotype was counted between two and nine times. This sequence joins TRBV20-1 and TRBJ2-2; the D gene could be TRBD1 or TRBD2 (5 bases each). Germline loops: CDR1 DFQATT, CDR2 SNEGSKA (reference sequence). This CDR3 is built from 17 residues. V lost 4 bases, J lost 2 bases, and 20 bases lay in between. CDR3 sequence reads: CSAKTFIGTANTGELFF. The CDR3 nucleotides read TGCAGTGCTAAAACGTTCATTGGGACCGCTAACACCGGGGAGCTGTTTTTT.

Many counts were recorded for this clonotype. The rearrangement joins TRBV20-1 to TRBJ1-1, with 8 bases aligning to TRBD1. Per germline, CDR1 DFQATT and CDR2 SNEGSKA (reference sequence). The CDR3 is made up of 16 amino acids. V dropped 0 bases and J dropped 1; count of bases not matched to a gene: 7. CDR3 sequence: CSAREGQGRPNTEAFF. The CDR3 DNA reads TGCAGTGCTAGAGAAGGACAGGGCAGGCCGAACACTGAAGCTTTCTTT.

J is TRBJ2-7 and V is TRBV15; perhaps TRBD1 as D (6 bases). Looked up from germline, CDR1 is LNHNV and CDR2 is YYDKDF (reference sequence). The CDR3 length is 13 residues. V was cut by 4 bases and J by 3 bases, with 10 bases left in between. CDR3: CATSTGQSYEQYF. CDR3 in DNA: TGTGCCACCAGCACCGGACAGAGCTACGAGCAGTACTTC. Complete variable domain (other parts from reference TRBV15 and TRBJ2-7): DAMVIQNPRYQVTQFGKPVTLSCSQTLNHNVMYWYQQKSSQAPKLLFHYYDKDFNNEADTPDNFQSRRPNTSFCFLDIRSPGLGDTAMYLCATSTGQSYEQYFGPGTRLTVT.

This clonotype was seen only a few times. This rearrangement joins TRBV12-3 or TRBV12-4 to TRBJ2-3; no clear D. The CDR3 consists of 14 residues. The germline V and J ends were trimmed by 0 bases and 4 bases, with 8 bases remaining between them. This CDR3 reads CASSLAIGPDTQYF. The CDR3 nucleotides read TGTGCCAGCAGTTTAGCGATTGGCCCAGATACGCAGTATTTT.

This clonotype was counted a few times. V usage is TRBV18 and J usage is TRBJ2-4; 7 bases fit TRBD1. From germline, CDR1 is KGHSH and CDR2 LQKENI. This CDR3 contains 14 residues. V lost 3 bases to trimming and J lost 6 bases; unmatched junction nucleotides: 5. CDR3 DNA sequence: TGTGCCAGCTCACCTGTGACAGGGCGAAACATTCAGTACTTC. Protein sequence: CASSPVTGRNIQYF.

The DNA of the CDR3 is TGTGCCAGCAGTTACTCGATGGGCAGGGAGAACACTGAAGCTTTCTTT. This encodes CASSYSMGRENTEAFF. The chain employs TRBV6-5 and TRBJ1-1; D possibly corresponds to TRBD1 (5 bases). Per the germline V gene, CDR1 is MNHEY and CDR2 is SVGAGI. CDR3 length: 16 amino acids. The V end lost 0 bases, the J end lost 1 base, and 12 bases lay between the germline ends.

The CDR3 region is CASSFGTSGFNEQFF. The CDR3 nucleotides read TGTGCCAGCAGTTTTGGGACTTCGGGCTTTAATGAGCAGTTCTTC. The chain couples TRBV27 to TRBJ2-1; weak D call: TRBD2 (6 bases). CDR3 length equals 15 residues. V was pared by 3 bases and J by 7 bases, with 16 bases between. Germline values: CDR1 MNHEY, CDR2 SMNVEV (reference sequence).

This clonotype was detected ten times or more. This chain uses TRBV29-1 with TRBJ2-3; perhaps TRBD2 as D (5 bases). CDR1 is SQVTM and CDR2 is ANQGSEA in the germline V gene. The CDR3 sequence is 13 residues long. V was trimmed by 4 bases and J by 2 bases, leaving 10 bases between them. The CDR3 region is CSVGLSLTDTQYF. The CDR3 region has the DNA TGCAGCGTTGGACTAAGCCTCACAGATACGCAGTATTTT.

This clonotype was seen a few times. V usage is TRBV7-9 and J usage is TRBJ2-1; D gene uncertain. Germline assignment: CDR1 SEHNR and CDR2 FQNEAQ (reference sequence). V dropped 2 bases and J dropped 6 bases, with 8 bases sitting between them. This CDR3 spans 13 amino acids. The CDR3 bases are TGTGCCAGCAGCTTACACAATTCCAATGAGCAGTTCTTC. It yields the protein CASSLHNSNEQFF.

This clonotype was detected a few times. The rearrangement joins TRBV7-8 to TRBJ2-7, with 10 positions matching TRBD2. With 5 bases clipped from V and 6 bases from J, the junction kept 7 bases outside the gene matches. Germline V gene data show CDR1 as SGHVS and CDR2 as FQNEAQ. CDR3 length: 14 residues. The CDR3 coding sequence is TGTGCCAGCAGCCAGTTAGCGGGAGGAGGCGAGCAGTACTTC. This encodes CASSQLAGGGEQYF.

In this sample, this clonotype turned up a few times. This chain joins TRBV25-1 and TRBJ2-5; 7 bases align to TRBD1. This CDR3 comprises 13 residues. Trimming removed 1 base from V and 7 bases from J; junction bases left unmatched: 3. Germline assignment: CDR1 MGHDK and CDR2 SYGVNS. CDR3 in amino acids: CASSESAGGTQYF. The DNA for the CDR3 is TGTGCCAGCAGTGAATCCGCAGGGGGGACCCAGTACTTC.

V and J are TRBV7-9 and TRBJ2-5; D possibly uses TRBD1 or TRBD2 (6 bases each). CDR3 size: 17 residues. Germline CDR1 reads SEHNR; CDR2 reads FQNEAQ (reference sequence). The germline V and J ends were trimmed by 4 bases and 4 bases, with 22 bases remaining between them. Written as DNA, the CDR3 is TGTGCCAGCAGCTGGTTCAGGGGCGCTCTGGGGGGAGAGACCCAGTACTTC. Protein product: CASSWFRGALGGETQYF. The full variable domain, rest sourced from reference TRBV7-9 and TRBJ2-5, is DTGVSQNPRHKITKRGQNVTFRCDPISEHNRLYWYRQTLGQGPEFLTYFQNEAQLEKSRLLSDRFSAERPKGSFSTLEIQRTEQGDSAMYLCASSWFRGALGGETQYFGPGTRLLVL.

In its sample, this clonotype was seen a few times. This chain uses TRBV28 with TRBJ1-1; D uncertain. The germline V and J ends were trimmed by 0 bases and 6 bases, with 8 bases remaining between them. The CDR3 runs to 13 residues. In germline, CDR1 is MDHEN, CDR2 SYDVKM. CDR3 DNA sequence: TGTGCCAGCAGTTTATGGCTGGGGTCTGAAGCTTTCTTT. Translation gives CASSLWLGSEAFF.

The gene calls are TRBV5-1 and TRBJ1-3; D call uncertain. The V and J ends lost 0 bases and 2 bases respectively, with 6 bases between them. Germline CDR1 is SGHRS and CDR2 is YFSETQ. This CDR3 comprises 14 residues. The CDR3 DNA follows: TGCGCCAGCAGCTTGGACGTCACTGGAAACACCATATATTTT. Its protein product is CASSLDVTGNTIYF.

The chain couples TRBV12-3 or TRBV12-4 to TRBJ1-6, with 9 bases fitting TRBD1. CDR3 length: 15 residues. Trimming removed 5 bases from V and 7 bases from J; junction bases left unmatched: 6. CDR3 nucleotides: TGTGCCAGCAGTGGGGGACAGGGAATCAATTCACCCCTCCACTTT. The encoded protein is CASSGGQGINSPLHF.

Many counts were recorded for this clonotype. The chain has TRBV12-3 or TRBV12-4 and TRBJ2-1; TRBD1 matches 8 bases. This CDR3 is 15 amino acids long. The V gene end was trimmed by 4 bases and the J gene end by 2 bases; junction bases not matched to a gene: 4. CDR3 DNA sequence: TGTGCCAGCAGTTCTGGGACAGGAGCCTACAATGAGCAGTTCTTC. It specifies CASSSGTGAYNEQFF.

This clonotype has ten or more counts. The CDR3 sequence: CATSESGLGNQPQHF. The CDR3 DNA is TGTGCCACCAGTGAATCAGGGCTTGGCAATCAGCCCCAGCATTTT. This chain links TRBV24-1 with TRBJ1-5; the D gene is possibly TRBD1 (5 bases). Trimming removed 4 bases from V and 2 bases from J, with 11 bases in between. The CDR3 contains 15 residues. CDR1 and CDR2 (germline): KGHDR, SFDVKD.

About this clonotype itself: Lacking the conserved final phenylalanine or tryptophan, this CDR3 likely reflects a read error. The chain links TRBV29-1 to TRBJ2-7; weak D call: TRBD1 (6 bases). Germline V CDR1 and CDR2: SQVTM, ANQGSEA. This CDR3 spans 15 amino acids. Trimming pared 0 bases from V and 0 bases from J, leaving 12 bases between. This CDR3 is CSVEDYTGYSYEQYL. The CDR3 DNA follows: TGCAGCGTTGAAGACTATACAGGGTACTCCTACGAGCAGTACTTA.

The chain carries TRBV2 and TRBJ2-3; D is undetermined. This CDR3 spans 16 amino acids. Trimming removed 5 bases at V and 2 bases at J, with 17 bases between. Germline V gene data show CDR1 as SNHLY and CDR2 as FYNNEI. The CDR3 DNA follows: TGTGCCAGCAGTCCGACCGCCATCCCGCACACAGATACGCAGTATTTT. Its protein product is CASSPTAIPHTDTQYF.

V usage is TRBV5-1 and J usage is TRBJ2-5; a weak D match, TRBD1 (5 bases). This CDR3 is built from 14 residues. V shed 4 bases and J shed 3 bases, with 13 bases lying between them. Germline values: CDR1 SGHRS, CDR2 YFSETQ. CDR3 residues: CASSNALGEETQYF. In DNA, the CDR3 is TGCGCCAGCAGCAACGCCTTAGGGGAAGAGACCCAGTACTTC.

This clonotype has more than one count but fewer than ten. The genes are TRBV7-2 and TRBJ2-1, with 14 bases matching TRBD2. The CDR3 is 17 residues long. Germline V gene lookup returns CDR1 SGHTA and CDR2 FQGNSA. Unmatched junction bases numbered 8, after V lost 6 bases and J lost 4 bases. This chain's CDR3 is CASRDGTSGRSYNEQFF. The CDR3 DNA reads TGTGCCAGCAGAGACGGGACTAGCGGGAGATCTTACAATGAGCAGTTCTTC.

The chain employs TRBV28 and TRBJ1-3; TRBD1 might be the D (6 bases). CDR3 length equals 17 residues. The germline V gene encodes CDR1 MDHEN and CDR2 SYDVKM. Trimming cost V 9 bases and J 2 bases, with 23 bases left between them. The CDR3 sequence is CASRGMGGAGPGNTIYF. In DNA form, the CDR3 reads TGTGCCAGTAGGGGTATGGGGGGCGCTGGGCCTGGAAACACCATATATTTT. The variable domain in full, completed from reference TRBV28 and TRBJ1-3, reads DVKVTQSSRYLVKRTGEKVFLECVQDMDHENMFWYRQDPGLGLRLIYFSYDVKMKEKGDIPEGYSVSREKKERFSLILESASTNQTSMYLCASRGMGGAGPGNTIYFGEGSWLTVV.

This clonotype has a handful of counts. This chain uses TRBV20-1 with TRBJ1-6, with 8 bases identical to TRBD1. The CDR3 consists of 14 residues. The germline V gene has CDR1 DFQATT and CDR2 SNEGSKA (reference sequence). Losses at the gene ends were 5 bases for V and 8 bases for J; bases not matched to a gene: 8. This chain's CDR3 is CSAPSGTGHSPLHF. The CDR3 nucleotides are TGCAGTGCTCCGTCCGGGACAGGTCATTCACCCCTCCACTTT.

This clonotype has a handful of counts. The CDR3 coding sequence is TGTGCCAGCTCGGAGCGGACAGTAACTAATGAAAAACTGTTTTTT. This sequence encodes CASSERTVTNEKLFF. V gene TRBV18 combines with J gene TRBJ1-4, with D possibly matching TRBD1 (6 bases). Trimming shortened V by 6 bases and J by 1 base, and 12 bases separated the two germline ends. The germline V gene encodes CDR1 KGHSH and CDR2 LQKENI. The CDR3 is made up of 15 amino acids.

This clonotype has just a few counts. The V gene is TRBV6-2 or TRBV6-3, the J gene TRBJ2-7, with D tentatively TRBD2 (5 bases). The CDR3 consists of 15 residues. Germline CDR1 reads MNHEY; CDR2 reads SVGEGT. Trimming left V 0 bases short and J 2 bases short, with 11 bases between. CDR3 sequence reads: CASSYSSAGAYEQYF. The CDR3 coding sequence is TGTGCCAGCAGTTACTCGAGTGCCGGGGCCTACGAGCAGTACTTC.

The table lists this clonotype with a few counts. This chain joins TRBV6-2 or TRBV6-3 and TRBJ2-3; 9 nucleotides align to TRBD2. Germline V gene data show CDR1 as MNHEY and CDR2 as SVGEGT. V was clipped by 6 bases and J by 2 bases; unmatched bases: 9. The CDR3 is 16 amino acids. The CDR3 reads CASRPLSGRHTDTQYF. The CDR3 nucleotides read TGTGCCAGCAGACCCCTTAGCGGGAGACACACAGATACGCAGTATTTT.

This chain connects TRBV2 to TRBJ1-4, with D possibly TRBD1 on 5 matching bases. The CDR3 totals 15 residues. Deletions cut 4 bases from V and 5 bases from J, with 14 bases between. CDR1 and CDR2 from the germline V gene are SNHLY and FYNNEI. The CDR3 nucleotides are TGTGCCAGCAGTGGAGGAGACAGCCTAAATGAAAAACTGTTTTTT. Amino acid sequence: CASSGGDSLNEKLFF.

The chain uses TRBV28 and TRBJ2-4; the match to TRBD1 covers 7 bases. The CDR3 consists of 13 residues. From germline, CDR1 is MDHEN and CDR2 SYDVKM. V lost 7 bases to trimming and J lost 4 bases; unmatched junction nucleotides: 4. The CDR3 here is CASNPQGKNIQYF. CDR3 sequence (DNA): TGTGCCAGCAACCCACAGGGGAAAAACATTCAGTACTTC.

The count of this clonotype is one. This chain joins TRBV4-3 and TRBJ2-7; TRBD1 matches 10 bases. The CDR3 covers 14 residues. In germline, CDR1 is LGHNA, CDR2 YSLEER. The junction had 6 bases not matched to a gene; V was cut back by 4 bases and J by 6 bases. The CDR3 is CASSLTGQGREQYF. Written as DNA, the CDR3 is TGCGCCAGCAGCCTTACGGGACAGGGGCGCGAGCAGTACTTC.

The J gene is TRBJ2-5, the V gene TRBV20-1, with 13 nucleotides matching TRBD2. The CDR3 covers 16 residues. V shed 5 bases and J 2 bases; nucleotides not matched to a gene: 8. Germline CDR1 is DFQATT and CDR2 is SNEGSKA (reference sequence). The CDR3 reads CSAPGTSGDAQETQYF. The CDR3 region has the DNA TGCAGTGCTCCCGGGACTAGCGGGGACGCTCAAGAGACCCAGTACTTC.